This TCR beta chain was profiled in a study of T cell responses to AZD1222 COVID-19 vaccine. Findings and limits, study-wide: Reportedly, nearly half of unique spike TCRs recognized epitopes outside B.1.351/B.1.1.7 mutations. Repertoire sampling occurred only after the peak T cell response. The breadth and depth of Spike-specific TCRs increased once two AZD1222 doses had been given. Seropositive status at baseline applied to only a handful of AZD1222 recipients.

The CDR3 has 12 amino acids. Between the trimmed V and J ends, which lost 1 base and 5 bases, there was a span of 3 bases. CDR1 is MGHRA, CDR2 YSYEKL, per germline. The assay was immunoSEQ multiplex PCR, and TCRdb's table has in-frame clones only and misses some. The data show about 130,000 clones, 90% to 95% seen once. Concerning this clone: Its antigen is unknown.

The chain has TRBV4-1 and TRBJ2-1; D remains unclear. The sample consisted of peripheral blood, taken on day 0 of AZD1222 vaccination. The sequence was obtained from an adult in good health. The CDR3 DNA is TGCGCCAGCAGCCAAGCAAACAATGAGCAGTTCTTC. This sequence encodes CASSQANNEQFF.